What follows is one T cell receptor beta chain and its context. Its antigen is unidentified. This entry belongs to a study of OX40 agonist ivuxolimab in advanced cancers. Study-wide background: Cancers in dose escalation were hepatocellular, melanoma, renal cell and head and neck.

General observations from the study: The study observed clonal expansion of CD4+ and CD8+ blood T cells by week 6 at 0.1 to 3.0 mg/kg.

This CDR3 comprises 16 residues. V lost 5 bases and J lost 4, with 15 bases in between. Germline V gene sequence: CDR1 SEHNR, CDR2 FQNEAQ (reference sequence). Clones were sequenced by immunoSEQ multiplex PCR, and TCRdb holds only the in-frame ones, with some missing. This sample has approximately 73,000 clones; 70% to 90% occur once, and the top ten carry under 15%. Sequences were derived from CD4+ or CD8+ T cells sorted from blood, sampled in a trial of the OX40 agonist ivuxolimab. The chain recombines TRBV7-9 with TRBJ2-6; weak D call: TRBD1 (6 bases). The receptor was derived from an adult with an advanced solid tumor such as melanoma, head and neck, liver or kidney cancer. CDR3 loop: CASSPQGPAGANVLTF. The CDR3 nucleotides read TGTGCCAGCAGCCCGCAGGGGCCGGCAGGGGCCAACGTCCTGACTTTC. Full variable domain (remainder filled in from reference TRBV7-9 and TRBJ2-6): DTGVSQNPRHKITKRGQNVTFRCDPISEHNRLYWYRQTLGQGPEFLTYFQNEAQLEKSRLLSDRFSAERPKGSFSTLEIQRTEQGDSAMYLCASSPQGPAGANVLTFGAGSRLTVL.